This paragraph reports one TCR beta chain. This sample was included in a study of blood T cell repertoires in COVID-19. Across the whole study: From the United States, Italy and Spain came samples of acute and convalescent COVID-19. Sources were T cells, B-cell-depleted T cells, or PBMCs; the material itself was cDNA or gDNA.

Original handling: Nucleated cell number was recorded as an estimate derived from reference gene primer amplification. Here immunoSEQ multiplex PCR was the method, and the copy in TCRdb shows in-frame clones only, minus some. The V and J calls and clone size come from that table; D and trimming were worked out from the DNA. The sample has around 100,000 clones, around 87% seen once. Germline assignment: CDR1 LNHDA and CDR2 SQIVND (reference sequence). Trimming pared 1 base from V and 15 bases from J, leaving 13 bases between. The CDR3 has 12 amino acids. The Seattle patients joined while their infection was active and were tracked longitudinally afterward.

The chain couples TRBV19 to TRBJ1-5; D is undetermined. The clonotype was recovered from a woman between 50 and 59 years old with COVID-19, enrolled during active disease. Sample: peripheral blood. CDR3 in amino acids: CASSIVASALHF. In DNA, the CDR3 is TGTGCCAGTAGTATAGTGGCCAGCGCTTTGCATTTT.